These 28 T cell receptor beta chains originate from one sample sequenced in a study of cytomegalovirus exposure and HLA in healthy donors. Repertoires were generated with immunoSEQ multiplex PCR, while TCRdb's copy carries only in-frame clones and drops some. The sample carries under 50,000 clones, roughly 93% recorded once. The specimen sequenced was PBMCs. Receptors originate from a woman aged 18 to 35 in good health and CMV-seronegative.

The chain combines TRBV18 with TRBJ1-1; D not resolved. Germline V gene sequence: CDR1 KGHSH, CDR2 LQKENI. The CDR3 has 16 amino acids. With 3 bases removed from V and 4 bases from J, the gap between germline ends came to 18 bases. The CDR3 DNA follows: TGTGCCAGCTCACCTCGTATATCTCCCCGGGGCACTGAAGCTTTCTTT. This encodes CASSPRISPRGTEAFF. Variable domain in full (rest from reference TRBV18 and TRBJ1-1): NAGVMQNPRHLVRRRGQEARLRCSPMKGHSHVYWYRQLPEEGLKFMVYLQKENIIDESGMPKERFSAEFPKEGPSILRIQQVVRGDSAAYFCASSPRISPRGTEAFFGQGTRLTVV.

The chain has TRBV28 and TRBJ1-1; TRBD1 matches 8 bases. Germline V gene sequence: CDR1 MDHEN, CDR2 SYDVKM. The CDR3 sequence is 14 residues long. V lost 4 bases to trimming and J lost 5 bases; unmatched junction nucleotides: 6. As DNA, the CDR3 is TGTGCCAGCAGTTACAGGGGGGGGTCGACTGAAGCTTTCTTT. Translated: CASSYRGGSTEAFF.

V is TRBV27 and J is TRBJ1-2, with a possible D match to TRBD1 (5 bases). The CDR3 loop spans 17 amino acids. Looked up from germline, CDR1 is MNHEY and CDR2 is SMNVEV (reference sequence). The V gene lost 8 bases and the J gene lost 8 bases, with 30 bases spanning the gap. CDR3 region: CASASGGGGEHWWGYTF. The CDR3, as DNA: TGTGCCAGCGCCTCGGGGGGAGGAGGGGAGCATTGGTGGGGCTACACCTTC.

J is TRBJ1-2 and V is TRBV28; a weak D match, TRBD1 (5 bases). The CDR3 extends over 14 amino acids. Germline V CDR1 and CDR2: MDHEN, SYDVKM. The germline V and J ends were trimmed by 7 bases and 8 bases, with 20 bases remaining between them. The DNA of the CDR3 is TGTGCCAGCACCCCGACAGCCAGAGCGCGGGGCTACACCTTC. Translated: CASTPTARARGYTF.

This clone was detected only once. The rearrangement links TRBV28 to TRBJ1-6; 8 bases align to TRBD1. This CDR3 is 15 amino acids long. Germline-derived CDR1 and CDR2 are MDHEN and SYDVKM. The ends lost 5 bases at V and 4 bases at J; junction bases unmatched: 4. The CDR3 nucleotides are TGTGCCAGCAGTCCCGGGACAGGTTATAATTCACCCCTCCACTTT. Translated, it gives CASSPGTGYNSPLHF.

The V and J genes are TRBV5-6 and TRBJ1-3; D is undetermined. The length of the CDR3 is 14 residues. Germline V gene data show CDR1 as SGHDT and CDR2 as YYEEEE. V was shortened by 2 bases and J by 0 bases, with 6 bases between the two germline ends. DNA for the CDR3: TGTGCCAGCAGCTTCTATTTCTCTGGAAACACCATATATTTT. The encoded protein is CASSFYFSGNTIYF.

The rearrangement links TRBV9 to TRBJ2-7; 9 bases fit TRBD1. J lost 4 bases, V lost 4 bases, and 9 bases had no gene match. Germline CDR1 and CDR2: SGDLS and YYNGEE. The CDR3 consists of 15 residues. CDR3 nucleotide sequence: TGTGCCAGCAGCATCGGGACAGGGCCAACATACGAGCAGTACTTC. It is translated as CASSIGTGPTYEQYF.

The chain carries TRBV29-1 and TRBJ2-1; 7 bases fit TRBD1. J gave up 4 bases and V 6 bases, and 6 bases lay outside the gene matches. The germline gives CDR1 SQVTM, CDR2 ANQGSEA. This CDR3 is 13 amino acids long. In DNA form, the CDR3 reads TGCAGCGTCAAGACAGGGATATACAATGAGCAGTTCTTC. Encoded protein: CSVKTGIYNEQFF.

This clone was seen a few times. The genes are TRBV5-4 and TRBJ2-7; 7 bases map to TRBD2. The CDR3 has 16 residues. V shed 4 bases, J shed 2 bases, and the junction held 12 bases outside the gene matches. Germline CDR1 reads SGHNT; CDR2 reads YYREEE (reference sequence). The CDR3 region is CASSPSGGEGTYEQYF. DNA for the CDR3: TGTGCCAGCAGCCCGTCGGGGGGAGAGGGGACCTACGAGCAGTACTTC.

This clone showed up just a few times. This chain joins TRBV6-6 and TRBJ1-4, with D perhaps matching TRBD1 (6 bases). The CDR3 is made up of 14 amino acids. Germline CDR1 reads MNHNY; CDR2 reads SVGAGI (reference sequence). V lost 4 bases and J 5 bases, leaving 11 bases between the germline ends. CDR3 amino acids: CASSLTGSNEKLFF. For the CDR3, the DNA is TGTGCCAGCAGTTTAACAGGGTCAAATGAAAAACTGTTTTTT.

This chain connects TRBV5-1 to TRBJ2-7, with 10 bases matching TRBD1. CDR1 and CDR2 (germline): SGHRS, YFSETQ. J was trimmed by 4 bases and V by 3 bases; bases with no gene match: 4. This CDR3 is built from 14 residues. The CDR3 region is CASSWGDRGYEQYF. The DNA for the CDR3 is TGCGCCAGCAGCTGGGGGGACAGGGGTTACGAGCAGTACTTC.

This CDR3 reads CASSLEAGGFYEQYF. Here the CDR3 DNA reads TGTGCCAGCAGCTTAGAAGCGGGCGGTTTCTACGAGCAGTACTTC. The chain couples TRBV7-2 to TRBJ2-7; TRBD2 might be the D (6 bases). The germline V and J ends were trimmed by 1 base and 3 bases, with 13 bases remaining between them. The germline gives CDR1 SGHTA, CDR2 FQGNSA. The length of the CDR3 is 15 residues.

The CDR3: CASSVAEGRGTGELFF. Here the CDR3 DNA reads TGTGCCAGCAGCGTAGCGGAGGGGCGGGGTACCGGGGAGCTGTTTTTT. The chain employs TRBV9 and TRBJ2-2, with a weak D call TRBD2 (6 bases). The CDR3 loop spans 16 amino acids. The ends were cut back, 0 bases at V and 5 bases at J, with 14 bases in the middle. Per the germline V gene, CDR1 is SGDLS and CDR2 is YYNGEE.

This rearrangement joins TRBV6-6 to TRBJ1-1; D is uncertain. The CDR3 has 13 residues. V lost 5 bases to trimming and J lost 5 bases, with 12 bases between them. Germline loops: CDR1 MNHNY, CDR2 SVGAGI (reference sequence). In DNA, the CDR3 is TGTGCCAGCAGTGACCTCCTGAGGACTGAAGCTTTCTTT. Translated: CASSDLLRTEAFF.

V gene TRBV4-1 combines with J gene TRBJ2-2; D might be TRBD2 (5 bases). Trimming removed 1 base at V and 0 bases at J, with 6 bases between. Germline V lookup: CDR1 MGHRA, CDR2 YSYEKL. The CDR3 covers 15 residues. The CDR3 DNA reads TGCGCCAGCAGCCAAGCGGGGACGAACACCGGGGAGCTGTTTTTT. Amino acid sequence: CASSQAGTNTGELFF.

V is TRBV7-8 and J is TRBJ1-3; weak D call: TRBD1 (6 bases). Trimming shortened V by 6 bases and J by 0 bases, and 15 bases separated the two germline ends. The germline gives CDR1 SGHVS, CDR2 FQNEAQ. The CDR3 contains 16 residues. The CDR3 DNA sequence: TGTGCCAGCAGACCTGGACAGCAAGTCTCTGGAAACACCATATATTTT. This encodes CASRPGQQVSGNTIYF.

V and J are TRBV7-2 and TRBJ1-4; 10 bases line up with TRBD1. The CDR3 extends over 16 amino acids. The J segment lost 7 bases and the V segment lost 5 bases, leaving 10 bases of the junction unmatched. Germline V gene sequence: CDR1 SGHTA, CDR2 FQGNSA. As DNA, the CDR3 is TGTGCCAGCAGCCGACAGGGGGCGATAAGTCGTGAAAAACTGTTTTTT. This sequence encodes CASSRQGAISREKLFF.

The chain couples TRBV25-1 to TRBJ1-3; TRBD1 might be the D (6 bases). The CDR3 length is 15 residues. V gave up 2 bases and J gave up 2 bases, with 10 bases separating them. Germline V gene lookup returns CDR1 MGHDK and CDR2 SYGVNS. In nucleotides, the CDR3 is TGTGCCAGCAGTGAAACAGGGTCAGCTGGAAACACCATATATTTT. It codes for CASSETGSAGNTIYF.

This clone was seen a handful of times. The chain employs TRBV28 and TRBJ1-6; D is uncertain. Trimming removed 3 bases at V and 9 bases at J, with 15 bases between. The CDR3 sequence is 15 residues long. In germline, CDR1 is MDHEN, CDR2 SYDVKM. The CDR3 reads CASSFPTPGGSPLHF. CDR3 coding DNA: TGTGCCAGCAGTTTCCCGACTCCCGGCGGTTCACCCCTCCACTTT. Drawing the rest from reference TRBV28 and TRBJ1-6, the complete variable domain is DVKVTQSSRYLVKRTGEKVFLECVQDMDHENMFWYRQDPGLGLRLIYFSYDVKMKEKGDIPEGYSVSREKKERFSLILESASTNQTSMYLCASSFPTPGGSPLHFGNGTRLTVT.

The chain uses TRBV4-2 and TRBJ1-4, with D tentatively TRBD1 (5 bases). This CDR3 contains 16 residues. The V end was cut by 0 bases, the J end by 5 bases, with 13 bases between. From germline, CDR1 is LGHNA and CDR2 YNFKEQ. CDR3 region: CASSQDGGRANEKLFF. CDR3 bases: TGTGCCAGCAGCCAAGATGGCGGCAGGGCGAATGAAAAACTGTTTTTT.

V is TRBV27 and J is TRBJ2-3, with 9 bases lining up with TRBD1. Looked up from germline, CDR1 is MNHEY and CDR2 is SMNVEV (reference sequence). CDR3 size: 17 residues. The V segment lost 3 bases and the J segment 6 bases; nucleotides outside the gene matches: 13. The CDR3 sequence: CASSFGVRDRDSDTQYF. Here the CDR3 DNA reads TGTGCCAGCAGTTTTGGGGTGCGGGACAGGGATTCGGATACGCAGTATTTT.

This chain uses TRBV9 with TRBJ2-5, with 7 nucleotides matching TRBD2. CDR1 is SGDLS, CDR2 YYNGEE, per germline. Trimming cost V 0 bases and J 4 bases; bases outside gene matches: 3. CDR3 length: 14 amino acids. CDR3 sequence (DNA): TGTGCCAGCAGCGTAGGGGGCGGGGGAGAGACCCAGTACTTC. The encoded protein is CASSVGGGGETQYF.

In this sample, this clone turned up once. This chain uses TRBV9 with TRBJ2-2, with 10 nucleotides matching TRBD2. CDR1 is SGDLS, CDR2 YYNGEE, per germline. After removal of 5 bases from V and 6 bases from J, the junction contained 10 bases not matched to a gene. This CDR3 is 16 amino acids long. CDR3 region: CASSGPLAGDPGELFF. In nucleotides, the CDR3 is TGTGCCAGCAGTGGGCCCCTAGCGGGAGACCCCGGGGAGCTGTTTTTT.

The chain links TRBV2 to TRBJ1-3; D is ambiguous. V was cut by 7 bases and J by 0 bases, with 10 bases left in between. The CDR3 length is 14 residues. Germline CDR1 and CDR2: SNHLY and FYNNEI. CDR3 amino acids: CASTGGSSGNTIYF. The DNA for the CDR3 is TGTGCCAGCACCGGCGGAAGCTCTGGAAACACCATATATTTT. Filled out from reference TRBV2 and TRBJ1-3, the complete variable domain reads EPEVTQTPSHQVTQMGQEVILRCVPISNHLYFYWYRQILGQKVEFLVSFYNNEISEKSEIFDDQFSVERPDGSNFTLKIRSTKLEDSAMYFCASTGGSSGNTIYFGEGSWLTVV.

CDR3 sequence: CASSETTLAGDSGELFF. CDR3 sequence (DNA): TGCGCCAGCAGTGAGACAACACTAGCGGGAGACTCCGGGGAGCTGTTTTTT. The rearrangement joins TRBV10-1 to TRBJ2-2, with 11 bases fitting TRBD2. The CDR3 covers 17 residues. Germline CDR1 reads WNHNN; CDR2 reads SYGVQD (reference sequence). Trimming took 2 bases from V and 6 from J; bases not matched to a gene: 8.

The chain is built from TRBV19 and TRBJ1-2, with 8 bases aligning to TRBD1. This CDR3 is 13 amino acids long. The trim removed 8 bases at V and 3 bases at J, leaving 5 bases unmatched. Per germline, CDR1 LNHDA and CDR2 SQIVND (reference sequence). The CDR3: CASGGQGYYGYTF. The DNA for the CDR3 is TGTGCCAGTGGTGGACAGGGCTACTATGGCTACACCTTC.

The chain has TRBV14 and TRBJ1-6; 7 positions agree with TRBD1. The length of the CDR3 is 14 residues. Germline CDR1 is SGHDN and CDR2 is FVKESK. J lost 7 bases, V lost 4 bases, and 4 bases had no gene match. The CDR3 spells CASSRTGKNSPLHF. The CDR3 coding sequence is TGTGCCAGCAGCCGGACAGGAAAAAATTCACCCCTCCACTTT.

The CDR3 DNA reads TGTGCCAGCAGTTACCCATACGGGGGGCACGCAGATACGCAGTATTTT. Protein: CASSYPYGGHADTQYF. This rearrangement joins TRBV6-6 to TRBJ2-3, with D possibly being TRBD2 (7 bases). The CDR3 is 16 residues long. Trimming stripped 2 bases from V and 4 bases from J, with 16 bases between. Germline loops: CDR1 MNHNY, CDR2 SVGAGI (reference sequence).